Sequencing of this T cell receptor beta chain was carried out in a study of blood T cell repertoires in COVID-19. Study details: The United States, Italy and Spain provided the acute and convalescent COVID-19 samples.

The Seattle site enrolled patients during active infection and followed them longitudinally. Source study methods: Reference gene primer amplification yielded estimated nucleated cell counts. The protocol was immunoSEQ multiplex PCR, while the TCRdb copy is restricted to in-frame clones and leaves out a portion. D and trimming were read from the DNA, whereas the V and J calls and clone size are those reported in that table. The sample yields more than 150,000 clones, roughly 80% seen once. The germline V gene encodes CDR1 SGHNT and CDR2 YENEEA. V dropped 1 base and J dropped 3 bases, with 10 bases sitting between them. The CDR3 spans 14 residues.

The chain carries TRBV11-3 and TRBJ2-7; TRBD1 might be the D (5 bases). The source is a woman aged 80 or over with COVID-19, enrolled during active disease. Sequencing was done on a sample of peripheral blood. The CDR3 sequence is CASSLAGQDYEQYF. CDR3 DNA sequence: TGTGCCAGCAGCTTAGCAGGACAAGACTACGAGCAGTACTTC.